These T cell receptor beta chains were read from a single sample in a study of vaccination effects on CD4 cells after COVID-19. Clones were read by immunoSEQ multiplex PCR, and TCRdb kept only the in-frame ones, dropping some. The sample holds tens of thousands of clones, around 76% seen once. Their antigens remain unidentified. This sample comprised CD4+ T cells from PBMCs cultured with HCoV-NL63 spike peptides, obtained before COVID-19 vaccination. These receptors were taken from a human donor who received a COVID-19 vaccine. Both conserved end residues are part of each CDR3. D genes are given only for firm matches. Clone size, where shown, is once, few, many, or a class for clones that have expanded.

v_call: TRBV15
d_call: .
j_call: TRBJ1-4
clone_size: .
cdr3_nt: TGTGCCACCAGCAGAGTGGGGGGGACTAATGAAAAACTGTTTTTT
cdr3_aa: CATSRVGGTNEKLFF

v_call: TRBV21-1
d_call: .
j_call: TRBJ2-5
clone_size: .
cdr3_nt: TGTGCCAGCAGCAAATCGAGCGAAGAGACCCAGTACTTC
cdr3_aa: CASSKSSEETQYF

v_call: TRBV5-1
d_call: .
j_call: TRBJ2-3
clone_size: .
cdr3_nt: TGCGCCAGCAGCTACTGGACTACTACAGATACGCAGTATTTT
cdr3_aa: CASSYWTTTDTQYF

v_call: TRBV5-6
d_call: .
j_call: TRBJ2-1
clone_size: .
cdr3_nt: TGTGCCAGCAGCTTGTCTGGGGTGAATGAGCAGTTCTTC
cdr3_aa: CASSLSGVNEQFF

v_call: TRBV5-4
d_call: TRBD1
j_call: TRBJ2-2
clone_size: .
cdr3_nt: TGTGCCAGCAGCCGGACAGGGGGAAGCACCGGGGAGCTGTTTTTT
cdr3_aa: CASSRTGGSTGELFF

v_call: TRBV7-8
d_call: .
j_call: TRBJ2-6
clone_size: once
cdr3_nt: TGTGCCAGCAGCTTAGCGGGGGCCCTCTCTGGGGCCAACGTCCTGACTTTC
cdr3_aa: CASSLAGALSGANVLTF

v_call: TRBV7-2
d_call: TRBD2
j_call: TRBJ2-1
clone_size: .
cdr3_nt: TGTGCCAGCAGCTTAGCTAGCGGGGTTGACAATGAGCAGTTCTTC
cdr3_aa: CASSLASGVDNEQFF

v_call: TRBV11-2
d_call: .
j_call: TRBJ2-1
clone_size: .
cdr3_nt: TGTGCCAGCAGCCGCGGGCCCCAGGTCCCCGAGCAGTTCTTC
cdr3_aa: CASSRGPQVPEQFF

v_call: TRBV19
d_call: .
j_call: TRBJ2-2
clone_size: .
cdr3_nt: TGTGCCAGTAACCCGAGCGGGGAGCTGTTTTTT
cdr3_aa: CASNPSGELFF

v_call: TRBV7-2
d_call: TRBD2
j_call: TRBJ2-1
clone_size: .
cdr3_nt: TGTGCCAGCAGCCGGACTAGCGGGGGGGCCCACGAGCAGTTCTTC
cdr3_aa: CASSRTSGGAHEQFF

v_call: TRBV19
d_call: TRBD1
j_call: TRBJ2-3
clone_size: .
cdr3_nt: TGTGCCAGTAGCCCGACAGGGCGCACAGATACGCAGTATTTT
cdr3_aa: CASSPTGRTDTQYF

v_call: TRBV2
d_call: TRBD2
j_call: TRBJ2-1
clone_size: .
cdr3_nt: TGTGCCAGCAGTGGAGCGGGGACTACCTACAATGAGCAGTTCTTC
cdr3_aa: CASSGAGTTYNEQFF

v_call: TRBV5-1
d_call: TRBD1
j_call: TRBJ1-1
clone_size: .
cdr3_nt: TGCGCCAGCAGCTTACAGGGGGGCACTGAAGCTTTCTTT
cdr3_aa: CASSLQGGTEAFF

v_call: TRBV10-3
d_call: TRBD2
j_call: TRBJ2-1
clone_size: .
cdr3_nt: TGTGCCATCAGTGAGGGACTAGCGAGGGACCATGAGCAGTTCTTC
cdr3_aa: CAISEGLARDHEQFF

v_call: TRBV5-1
d_call: .
j_call: TRBJ1-1
clone_size: .
cdr3_nt: TGCGCCAGCAGGAGGGGGATTTTAGATGGACGCACTGAAGCTTTCTTT
cdr3_aa: CASRRGILDGRTEAFF

v_call: TRBV5-5
d_call: TRBD1
j_call: TRBJ1-6
clone_size: .
cdr3_nt: TGTGCCAGCAGCCCCCGGGACAGCGCTTATAATTCACCCCTCCACTTT
cdr3_aa: CASSPRDSAYNSPLHF

v_call: TRBV3-1/TRBV3-2
d_call: TRBD1
j_call: TRBJ1-2
clone_size: few
cdr3_nt: TGTGCCAGCAGCCGACAGAACGACAGGGGTCATGGCTACACCTTC
cdr3_aa: CASSRQNDRGHGYTF

v_call: TRBV3-1/TRBV3-2
d_call: .
j_call: TRBJ1-2
clone_size: .
cdr3_nt: TGTGCCAGCAGCCAAGCCGACAGAGGCTACACCTTC
cdr3_aa: CASSQADRGYTF

v_call: TRBV9
d_call: TRBD2
j_call: TRBJ2-1
clone_size: .
cdr3_nt: TGTGCCAGCAGCTCGGAACTAGCGTTCTACAATGAGCAGTTCTTC
cdr3_aa: CASSSELAFYNEQFF

v_call: TRBV4-1
d_call: TRBD2
j_call: TRBJ2-1
clone_size: .
cdr3_nt: TGCGCCAGCAGCCAAAGTAGCGGGGGGGCCTTGAATGAGCAGTTCTTC
cdr3_aa: CASSQSSGGALNEQFF

v_call: TRBV5-6
d_call: .
j_call: TRBJ1-4
clone_size: .
cdr3_nt: TGTGCCAGCAGCTTGGATGGGACGGGGAATGAAAAACTGTTTTTT
cdr3_aa: CASSLDGTGNEKLFF

v_call: TRBV19
d_call: .
j_call: TRBJ2-1
clone_size: .
cdr3_nt: TGTGCCAGTACCGGGCGTCGGGGGCTAGCCTACAATGAGCAGTTCTTC
cdr3_aa: CASTGRRGLAYNEQFF

v_call: TRBV5-1
d_call: .
j_call: TRBJ1-1
clone_size: .
cdr3_nt: TGCGCCAGCAGCTCGACAGAGGGTAGTTGGGCTGAAGCTTTCTTT
cdr3_aa: CASSSTEGSWAEAFF

v_call: TRBV5-1
d_call: .
j_call: TRBJ2-3
clone_size: .
cdr3_nt: TGCGCCAGCAGCTTGAACCCTAGCCCCCTATCCACAGATACGCAGTATTTT
cdr3_aa: CASSLNPSPLSTDTQYF

v_call: TRBV6-5
d_call: TRBD1
j_call: TRBJ1-6
clone_size: .
cdr3_nt: TGTGCCAGCAGTTACGCAGGGGGAAGCTCACCCCTCCACTTT
cdr3_aa: CASSYAGGSSPLHF

v_call: TRBV7-9
d_call: .
j_call: TRBJ1-3
clone_size: .
cdr3_nt: TGTGCCAGCAGCCTCGGACAGCCCAGAGGCGGAAACACCATATATTTT
cdr3_aa: CASSLGQPRGGNTIYF

v_call: TRBV18
d_call: TRBD1
j_call: TRBJ2-1
clone_size: .
cdr3_nt: TGTGCCAGCTCACCACCAGGGGGCTACCACAATGAGCAGTTCTTC
cdr3_aa: CASSPPGGYHNEQFF

v_call: TRBV6-5
d_call: .
j_call: TRBJ2-5
clone_size: .
cdr3_nt: TGTGCCAGCAGTTACTCGATATGGGGGGGCCGTGAGACCCAGTACTTC
cdr3_aa: CASSYSIWGGRETQYF

v_call: TRBV12-3/TRBV12-4
d_call: .
j_call: TRBJ2-1
clone_size: .
cdr3_nt: TGTGCCAGCAGTTTAAGGCTCCATGAGCAGTTCTTC
cdr3_aa: CASSLRLHEQFF

v_call: TRBV7-3
d_call: .
j_call: TRBJ1-2
clone_size: .
cdr3_nt: TGTGCCAGCAGTAAAGAAGGGGCGGGGGGCTACACCTTC
cdr3_aa: CASSKEGAGGYTF

v_call: TRBV4-1
d_call: .
j_call: TRBJ2-2
clone_size: once
cdr3_nt: TGCGCCAGCAGCGATACCTCTCGAAGCTTCCACGCCGGGGAGCTGTTTTTT
cdr3_aa: CASSDTSRSFHAGELFF

v_call: TRBV6-6
d_call: .
j_call: TRBJ1-4
clone_size: once
cdr3_nt: TGTGCCAGCAGTATCAGGCTAAATGAAAAACTGTTTTTT
cdr3_aa: CASSIRLNEKLFF

v_call: TRBV10-1
d_call: TRBD1
j_call: TRBJ1-2
clone_size: .
cdr3_nt: TGCGCCAGCAGTGGACAGGGAAATGGCTACACCTTC
cdr3_aa: CASSGQGNGYTF

v_call: TRBV12-3/TRBV12-4
d_call: .
j_call: TRBJ1-2
clone_size: few
cdr3_nt: TGTGCCAGCAGTACTCTGATAGTGGGGGGCTACACCTTC
cdr3_aa: CASSTLIVGGYTF

v_call: TRBV24-1
d_call: .
j_call: TRBJ1-2
clone_size: .
cdr3_nt: TGTGCCACCAGTGATAGGACGGGTGGCTACACCTTC
cdr3_aa: CATSDRTGGYTF

v_call: TRBV5-1
d_call: .
j_call: TRBJ2-3
clone_size: .
cdr3_nt: TGCGCCAGCAGTCGAGCCGCAACCGGCACAGATACGCAGTATTTT
cdr3_aa: CASSRAATGTDTQYF

v_call: TRBV5-6
d_call: .
j_call: TRBJ1-2
clone_size: .
cdr3_nt: TGTGCCAGCAGCTTGGTCAGCGTGAACTATGGCTACACCTTC
cdr3_aa: CASSLVSVNYGYTF

v_call: TRBV7-6
d_call: .
j_call: TRBJ1-3
clone_size: .
cdr3_nt: TGTGCCAGCAGCTTAGCGCTCCGGGGCTCTGGAAACACCATATATTTT
cdr3_aa: CASSLALRGSGNTIYF

v_call: TRBV7-9
d_call: .
j_call: TRBJ2-4
clone_size: .
cdr3_nt: TGTGCCATCAGATCTCCACCGGGTTTCAAAAACATTCAGTACTTC
cdr3_aa: CAIRSPPGFKNIQYF